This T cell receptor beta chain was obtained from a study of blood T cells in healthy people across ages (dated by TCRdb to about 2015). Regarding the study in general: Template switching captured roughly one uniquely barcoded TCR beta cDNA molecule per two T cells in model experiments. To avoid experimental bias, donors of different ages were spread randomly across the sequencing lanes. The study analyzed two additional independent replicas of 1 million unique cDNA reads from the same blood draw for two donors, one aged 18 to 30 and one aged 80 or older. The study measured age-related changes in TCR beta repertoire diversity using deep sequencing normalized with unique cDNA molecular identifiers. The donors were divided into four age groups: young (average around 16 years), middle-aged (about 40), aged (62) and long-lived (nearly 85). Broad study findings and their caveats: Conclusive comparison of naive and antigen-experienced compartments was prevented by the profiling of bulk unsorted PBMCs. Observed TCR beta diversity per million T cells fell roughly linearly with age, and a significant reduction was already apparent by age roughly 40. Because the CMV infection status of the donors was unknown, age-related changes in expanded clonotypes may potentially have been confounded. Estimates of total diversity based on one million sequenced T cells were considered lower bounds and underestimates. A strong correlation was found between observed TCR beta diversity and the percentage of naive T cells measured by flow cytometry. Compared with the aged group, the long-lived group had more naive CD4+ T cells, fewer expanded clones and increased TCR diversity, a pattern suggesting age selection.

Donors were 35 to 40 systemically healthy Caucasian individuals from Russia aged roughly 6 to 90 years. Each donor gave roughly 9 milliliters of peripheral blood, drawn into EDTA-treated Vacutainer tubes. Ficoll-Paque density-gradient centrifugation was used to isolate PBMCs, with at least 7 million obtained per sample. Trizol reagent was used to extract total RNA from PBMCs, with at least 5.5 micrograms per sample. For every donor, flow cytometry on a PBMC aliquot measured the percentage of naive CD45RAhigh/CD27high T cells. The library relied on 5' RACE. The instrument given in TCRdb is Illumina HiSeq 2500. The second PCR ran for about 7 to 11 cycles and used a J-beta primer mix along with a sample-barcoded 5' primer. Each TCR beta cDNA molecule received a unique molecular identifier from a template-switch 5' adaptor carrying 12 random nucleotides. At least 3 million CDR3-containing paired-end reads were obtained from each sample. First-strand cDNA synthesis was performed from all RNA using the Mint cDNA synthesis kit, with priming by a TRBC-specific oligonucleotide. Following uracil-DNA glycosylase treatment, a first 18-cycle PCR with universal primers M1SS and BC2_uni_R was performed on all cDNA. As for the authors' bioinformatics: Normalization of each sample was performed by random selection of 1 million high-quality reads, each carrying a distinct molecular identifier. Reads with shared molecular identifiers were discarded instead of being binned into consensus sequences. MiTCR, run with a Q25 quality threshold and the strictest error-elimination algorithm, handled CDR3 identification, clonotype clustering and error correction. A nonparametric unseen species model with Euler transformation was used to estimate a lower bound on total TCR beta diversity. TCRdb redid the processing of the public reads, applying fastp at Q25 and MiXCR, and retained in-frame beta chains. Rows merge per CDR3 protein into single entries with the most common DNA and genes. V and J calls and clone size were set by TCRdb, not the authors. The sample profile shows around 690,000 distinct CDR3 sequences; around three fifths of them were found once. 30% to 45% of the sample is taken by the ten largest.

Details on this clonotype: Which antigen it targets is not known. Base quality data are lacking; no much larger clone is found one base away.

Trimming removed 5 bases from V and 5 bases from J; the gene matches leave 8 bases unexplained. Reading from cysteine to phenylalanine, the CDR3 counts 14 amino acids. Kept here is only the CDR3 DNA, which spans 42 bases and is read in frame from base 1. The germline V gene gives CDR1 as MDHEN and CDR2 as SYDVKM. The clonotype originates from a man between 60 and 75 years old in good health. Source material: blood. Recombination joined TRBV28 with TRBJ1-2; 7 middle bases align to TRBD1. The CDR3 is CASSVPTGRYGYTF. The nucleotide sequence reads TGTGCCAGCAGTGTCCCGACAGGGAGATATGGCTACACCTTC.